This TCR beta chain was identified in a study of cytomegalovirus exposure and HLA in healthy donors. Concerning this clone: Its antigen is not known.

PCR primers comprised 60 Vbeta and 13 Jbeta primers. Sequencing used immunoSEQ multiplex PCR; TCRdb keeps in-frame clones, though not all of them. In the table there are 210,000 or so clones, over 60% of which are singletons. The CDR3 consists of 14 residues. CDR1 is MNHNY, CDR2 SVGAGI, per germline (reference sequence). Trimming shortened V by 5 bases and J by 10 bases, and 15 bases separated the two germline ends. Findings of the study overall: Several V segments, TRBV6-2 and TRBV6-3 among them, could not be told apart and were dropped. A prior analysis recorded that most TCR beta V segments were productive about 87% or about 30% of the time.

This chain uses TRBV6-6 with TRBJ1-6; the D gene is possibly TRBD1 (5 bases). The TCR originated in a man aged 18 to 35 in good health and CMV-seronegative. The sequencing input was PBMCs. In DNA form, the CDR3 reads TGTGCCAGCAGTCCGCAGGGTGAAGGGTCACCCCTCCACTTT. As protein: CASSPQGEGSPLHF.